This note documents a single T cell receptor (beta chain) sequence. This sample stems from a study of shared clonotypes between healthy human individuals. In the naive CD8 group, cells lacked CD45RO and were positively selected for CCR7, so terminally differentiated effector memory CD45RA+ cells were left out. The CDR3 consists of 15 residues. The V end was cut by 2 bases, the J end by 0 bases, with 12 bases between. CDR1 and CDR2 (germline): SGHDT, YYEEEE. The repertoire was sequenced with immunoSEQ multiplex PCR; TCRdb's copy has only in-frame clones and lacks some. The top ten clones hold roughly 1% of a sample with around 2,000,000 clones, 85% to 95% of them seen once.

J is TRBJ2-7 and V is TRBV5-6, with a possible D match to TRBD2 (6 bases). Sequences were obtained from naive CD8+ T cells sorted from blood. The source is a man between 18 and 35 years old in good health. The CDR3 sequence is CASSFEGRSSYEQYF. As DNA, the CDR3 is TGTGCCAGCAGCTTTGAGGGGAGGAGCTCCTACGAGCAGTACTTC.